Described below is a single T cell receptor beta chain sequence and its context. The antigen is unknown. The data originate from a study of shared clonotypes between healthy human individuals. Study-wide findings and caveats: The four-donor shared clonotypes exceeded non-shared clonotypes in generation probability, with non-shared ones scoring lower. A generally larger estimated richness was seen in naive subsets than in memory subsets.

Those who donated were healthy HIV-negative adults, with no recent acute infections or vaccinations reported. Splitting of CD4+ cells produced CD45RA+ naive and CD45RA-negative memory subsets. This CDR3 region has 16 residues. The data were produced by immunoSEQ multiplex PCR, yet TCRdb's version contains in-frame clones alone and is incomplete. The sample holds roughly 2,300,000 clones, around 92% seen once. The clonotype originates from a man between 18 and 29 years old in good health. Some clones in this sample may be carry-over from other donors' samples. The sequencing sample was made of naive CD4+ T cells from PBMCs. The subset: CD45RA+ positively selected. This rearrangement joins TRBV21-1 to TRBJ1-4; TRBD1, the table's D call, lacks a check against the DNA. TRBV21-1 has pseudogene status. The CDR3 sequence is CASSDKQGTTNEKLFF. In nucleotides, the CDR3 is TGTGCCAGCAGCGACAAACAGGGGACAACTAATGAAAAACTGTTTTTT.